These T cell receptor beta chains were read from a single sample in a study of regulatory T cells in long-lasting Graves disease. TCRdb reprocessed the multiplex PCR reads via MiXCR and lists one record per CDR3 protein. The sample holds approximately 400,000 distinct CDR3 sequences, 14% to 15% seen once. These sequences were also reported in another study, on T cells in Graves' hyperthyroidism and ophthalmopathy.

Sequencing was performed on peripheral blood mononuclear cells (PBMCs), taken at new diagnosis, from a patient treated with antithyroid drugs. These receptors all come from a middle-aged woman with Graves disease. CDR3s include the opening cysteine and the closing phenylalanine or tryptophan. A D gene is named only where the DNA matches it firmly. Clone size is stated in some rows and not others, as once, few, many or a class when expanded.

>.|TRBV6-1|TRBJ2-1|TRBD2
CASSPGLADCNEQFF
TGTGCCAGTTCACCGGGACTAGCGGATTGCAATGAGCAGTTCTTC
>many|TRBV5-4|TRBJ1-4|.
CASSERGYGLTNEKLFF
TGTGCCAGCAGCGAGAGGGGTTACGGGCTAACTAATGAAAAACTGTTTTTT
>once|TRBV5-1|TRBJ2-5|TRBD2
CASSFQAGEGETQYF
TGCGCCAGCAGCTTCCAAGCGGGAGAGGGAGAGACCCAGTACTTC
>.|TRBV6-2/TRBV6-3|TRBJ1-2|TRBD1
CASSYHIPQGRIRYGYTF
TGTGCCAGCAGTTATCACATACCACAGGGGCGGATAAGATATGGCTACACCTTC
>.|TRBV6-1|TRBJ2-7|.
CASSPERLSYEQYF
TGTGCCAGCAGTCCCGAGAGATTAAGCTACGAGCAGTACTTC
>.|TRBV9|TRBJ2-3|.
CASSVVGGRATGSTDTQYF
TGTGCCAGCAGCGTAGTAGGGGGGAGGGCTACAGGTAGCACAGATACGCAGTATTTT
>many|TRBV7-2|TRBJ2-7|.
CASSHPGHNYEQYF
TGTGCCAGCAGCCACCCGGGACACAATTACGAGCAGTACTTC
>many|TRBV5-1|TRBJ2-2|.
CASSEYGGTNTGELFF
TGCGCCAGCAGCGAATATGGGGGGACGAACACCGGGGAGCTGTTTTTT
>.|TRBV24-1|TRBJ2-1|.
CATSDNNEQFF
TGTGCCACCAGTGATAACAATGAGCAGTTCTTC
>many|TRBV20-1|TRBJ2-2|TRBD2
CSARDKTSGLTGELFF
TGCAGTGCTAGAGATAAGACTAGCGGACTCACCGGGGAGCTGTTTTTT
>many|TRBV20-1|TRBJ2-1|.
CSARDYNEQFF
TGCAGTGCTAGGGACTACAATGAGCAGTTCTTC
>many|TRBV3-1|TRBJ1-2|.
CASSPNIRGARGYTF
TGTGCCAGCAGCCCCAACATACGGGGGGCGCGAGGCTACACCTTC
>.|TRBV7-9|TRBJ2-3|.
CASSLDVHGGTDTQYF
TGTGCCAGCAGCTTAGACGTACACGGGGGCACAGATACGCAGTATTTT
>.|TRBV14|TRBJ2-5|TRBD1
CASSHWTGWAQETQYF
TGTGCCAGCAGCCATTGGACAGGGTGGGCCCAAGAGACCCAGTACTTC
>few|TRBV20-1|TRBJ2-6|.
CSARQGSSGANVLTF
TGCAGTGCTCGGCAGGGAAGCTCTGGGGCCAACGTCCTGACTTTC
>many|TRBV7-9|TRBJ2-1|TRBD1
CASRPDRVPAYEQFF
TGTGCCAGCAGACCTGACAGGGTCCCCGCCTATGAGCAGTTCTTC
>few|TRBV4-3|TRBJ2-1|.
CASSPLLLARVGNEQFF
TGCGCCAGCAGCCCTCTCCTATTAGCCCGAGTGGGGAATGAGCAGTTCTTC
>few|TRBV9|TRBJ2-3|.
CASSAVPGSITDTQYF
TGTGCCAGCAGCGCGGTCCCGGGGTCCATCACAGATACGCAGTATTTT
>.|TRBV5-4|TRBJ1-2|.
CASSFEQGTNYGYTF
TGTGCCAGCAGCTTCGAACAGGGCACTAACTATGGCTACACCTTC
>.|TRBV7-8|TRBJ2-3|.
CASSLETRTDTQYF
TGTGCCAGCAGCTTAGAAACGAGAACAGATACGCAGTATTTT
>many|TRBV28|TRBJ2-2|.
CAIQNREDTGELFF
TGTGCTATCCAAAACAGAGAGGACACCGGGGAGCTGTTTTTT
>.|TRBV20-1|TRBJ2-3|.
CSAIYGAGGTQYF
TGCAGTGCTATCTATGGGGCTGGGGGGACGCAGTATTTT
>many|TRBV5-1|TRBJ1-2|TRBD1
CASRINRGQGLSGYTF
TGCGCCAGCCGAATTAATAGGGGACAGGGCCTATCTGGCTACACCTTC
>many|TRBV29-1|TRBJ2-1|.
CSVAPSQGYNEQFF
TGCAGCGTTGCCCCGAGCCAAGGGTACAATGAGCAGTTCTTC
>few|TRBV20-1|TRBJ2-5|TRBD2
CSAPAGGAQETQYF
TGCAGTGCTCCAGCGGGAGGAGCCCAAGAGACCCAGTACTTC
>many|TRBV30|TRBJ2-2|TRBD2
CAWGAGGPPGELFF
TGTGCCTGGGGCGCGGGAGGGCCCCCCGGGGAGCTGTTTTTT
>.|TRBV19|TRBJ2-7|TRBD1
CASGPGQGPYEQYF
TGTGCCAGTGGCCCGGGACAGGGCCCCTACGAGCAGTACTTC
>.|TRBV4-3|TRBJ2-7|.
CASSQDDRGSSYEQYF
TGCGCCAGCAGCCAAGATGATAGGGGGAGCTCCTACGAGCAGTACTTC
>many|TRBV20-1|TRBJ1-1|.
CSARDEDNTEAFF
TGCAGTGCTAGAGATGAAGATAACACTGAAGCTTTCTTT
>many|TRBV10-3|TRBJ2-1|.
CAISERPRSDNEQFF
TGTGCCATCAGTGAACGGCCCCGGTCGGACAATGAGCAGTTCTTC
>.|TRBV9|TRBJ1-1|.
CASSQGPEDTEAFF
TGTGCCAGCAGCCAGGGCCCTGAGGACACTGAAGCTTTCTTT
>many|TRBV9|TRBJ2-7|.
CASSVAQDYEQYF
TGTGCCAGCAGCGTAGCACAGGACTACGAGCAGTACTTC
>many|TRBV27|TRBJ2-7|.
CASSSTDLGPYEQYF
TGTGCCAGCAGTTCAACCGACCTGGGGCCCTACGAGCAGTACTTC
>many|TRBV6-5|TRBJ1-2|TRBD1
CASSYNPDRGPYKYGYTF
TGTGCCAGCAGTTACAATCCGGACAGGGGGCCGTATAAGTATGGCTACACCTTC
>many|TRBV7-9|TRBJ2-7|.
CASSLDGASYEQYF
TGTGCCAGCAGCTTGGACGGGGCTTCCTACGAGCAGTACTTC
>.|TRBV5-6|TRBJ2-1|.
CASSLTLRVNEQFF
TGTGCCAGCAGCTTGACCCTTAGGGTCAATGAGCAGTTCTTC
>many|TRBV18|TRBJ2-3|TRBD1
CASSPTGAGTDTQYF
TGTGCCAGCTCACCGACAGGGGCGGGCACAGATACGCAGTATTTT
>.|TRBV20-1|TRBJ2-1|TRBD2
CSATLAGTNEQFF
TGCAGTGCTACTCTAGCGGGGACAAATGAGCAGTTCTTC
>.|TRBV19|TRBJ1-5|.
CASHIGGHYSNQPQHF
TGTGCCAGTCACATAGGAGGACATTATAGCAATCAGCCCCAGCATTTT
>.|TRBV19|TRBJ1-2|.
CASSISRELYYGYTF
TGTGCCAGTAGTATTTCGCGGGAGTTATACTATGGCTACACCTTC
>many|TRBV27|TRBJ2-6|TRBD2
CASSPWGGSGANVLTF
TGTGCCAGCAGCCCCTGGGGGGGTAGTGGGGCCAACGTCCTGACTTTC
>.|TRBV7-6|TRBJ1-6|.
CASSGSGNSPLHF
TGTGCCAGCAGCGGCTCGGGGAATTCACCCCTCCACTTT
>many|TRBV27|TRBJ2-7|.
CASSHSSRGYEQYF
TGTGCCAGCAGTCACTCGAGTCGCGGTTACGAGCAGTACTTC
>.|TRBV12-3/TRBV12-4|TRBJ2-1|.
CASSLPTNSDEQFF
TGTGCCAGCAGTCTCCCGACCAACTCGGATGAGCAGTTCTTC
>many|TRBV10-3|TRBJ2-2|.
CAISESGETGELFF
TGTGCCATCAGTGAGTCAGGAGAAACCGGGGAGCTGTTTTTT
>many|TRBV19|TRBJ1-4|TRBD1
CASSTGTGGFSEKLFF
TGTGCCAGTAGTACCGGGACAGGGGGTTTTAGTGAAAAACTGTTTTTT
>.|TRBV6-1|TRBJ2-6|TRBD2
CASNRAGVPGANVLTF
TGTGCCAGCAATAGGGCGGGAGTCCCTGGGGCCAACGTCCTGACTTTC
>many|TRBV4-1|TRBJ1-1|.
CASSPRVEGMNTEAFF
TGCGCCAGCAGCCCCCGGGTGGAGGGTATGAACACTGAAGCTTTCTTT
>few|TRBV18|TRBJ2-7|TRBD2
CASSPPGGRSSEQYF
TGTGCCAGCTCACCACCGGGCGGGAGGTCCTCCGAGCAGTACTTC